Shown below are 4 T cell receptor beta chains from a single sample sequenced in a study of T-cell memory formation after mild COVID-19. TCRdb reprocessed the 5' RACE reads via MiXCR and lists one record per CDR3 protein. The table has fewer than 50,000 distinct CDR3 sequences, roughly 12% seen once. The sequenced sample consisted of PBMCs or a T cell subset sorted from them (not recorded which). The origin of the receptors is a man aged 18 to 30 who had mild COVID-19 (a few samples of this study predate the infection). Cell type and time point are not known.

This clonotype occurred a few times. The chain links TRBV20-1 to TRBJ2-6; D uncertain. V was pared by 4 bases and J by 0 bases, with 16 bases between. CDR3 length equals 17 residues. The germline V gene has CDR1 DFQATT and CDR2 SNEGSKA (reference sequence). Here the CDR3 DNA reads TGCAGTGCTACCCGCGGCAACACCGCCTCTGGGGCCAACGTCCTGACTTTC. Its protein product is CSATRGNTASGANVLTF.

This clonotype was seen a few times. This sequence joins TRBV5-1 and TRBJ2-1, with TRBD2 identical over 8 bases. This CDR3 contains 16 residues. J lost 1 base, V lost 3 bases, and 6 bases had no gene match. Germline V CDR1 and CDR2: SGHRS, YFSETQ. The CDR3 region has the DNA TGCGCCAGCAGCTCGGGAGGGACGCAATCCTACAATGAGCAGTTCTTC. Translating it yields CASSSGGTQSYNEQFF.

This clonotype has at least ten counts. This sequence joins TRBV9 and TRBJ2-3, with D perhaps assigned TRBD1 or TRBD2 (5 bases each). V lost 1 base and J 2 bases, leaving 11 bases between the germline ends. Germline values: CDR1 SGDLS, CDR2 YYNGEE. The CDR3 loop spans 15 amino acids. The CDR3 bases are TGTGCCAGCAGCGTATCCTGGGGGAACACAGATACGCAGTATTTT. It is translated as CASSVSWGNTDTQYF.

This clonotype turned up a few times. One end of the junction fails to match germline, which may point to a read error. J is TRBJ1-4 and V is TRBV19, with D unclear. This CDR3 region has 11 residues. Germline V gene lookup returns CDR1 LNHDA and CDR2 SQIVND (reference sequence). CDR3 region: CATGTYEKLFF. DNA of the CDR3: TGTGCCACTGGAACTTATGAAAAACTGTTTTTT.